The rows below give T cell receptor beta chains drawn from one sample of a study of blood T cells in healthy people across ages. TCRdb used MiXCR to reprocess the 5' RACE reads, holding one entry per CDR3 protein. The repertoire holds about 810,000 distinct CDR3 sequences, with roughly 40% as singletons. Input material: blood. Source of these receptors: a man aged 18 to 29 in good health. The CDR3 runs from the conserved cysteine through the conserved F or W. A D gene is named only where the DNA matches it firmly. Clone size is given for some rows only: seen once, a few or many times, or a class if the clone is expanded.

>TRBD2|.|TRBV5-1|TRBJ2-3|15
CASSLRGGLTDTQYF
TGCGCCAGCAGCTTACGGGGGGGGCTCACAGATACGCAGTATTTT
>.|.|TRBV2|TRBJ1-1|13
CASARIVDTEAFF
TGTGCCAGCGCCCGGATCGTTGACACTGAAGCTTTCTTT
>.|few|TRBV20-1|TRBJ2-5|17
CSVENRDKPGEQETQYF
TGCAGTGTAGAAAACCGGGACAAACCCGGGGAGCAAGAGACCCAGTACTTC
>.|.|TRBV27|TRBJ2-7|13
CASSVEGDYEQYF
TGTGCCAGCAGTGTAGAGGGTGACTACGAGCAGTACTTC
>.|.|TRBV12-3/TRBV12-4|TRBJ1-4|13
CASTRGPNEKLFF
TGTGCCAGCACTCGGGGGCCAAATGAAAAACTGTTTTTT
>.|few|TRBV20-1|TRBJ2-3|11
CSARDVDTQYF
TGCAGTGCTAGAGACGTAGATACGCAGTATTTT
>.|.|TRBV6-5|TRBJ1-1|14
CASSLSEGTTEAFF
TGTGCCAGCAGTTTGAGTGAGGGCACAACTGAAGCTTTCTTT
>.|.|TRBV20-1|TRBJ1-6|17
CSARGGGAGMDNSPLHF
TGCAGTGCTAGAGGAGGAGGGGCAGGAATGGATAATTCACCCCTCCACTTT
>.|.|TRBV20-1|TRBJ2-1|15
CSAQSSADPYNEQFF
TGCAGTGCCCAGAGCTCCGCGGACCCCTACAATGAGCAGTTCTTC
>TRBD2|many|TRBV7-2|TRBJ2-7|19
CASSLTGTSGLPFPYEQYF
TGTGCCAGCAGCTTAACAGGGACTAGCGGTTTACCTTTTCCCTACGAGCAGTACTTC
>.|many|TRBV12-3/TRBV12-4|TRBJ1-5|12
CASSSFNQPQHF
TGTGCCAGCAGTAGTTTCAATCAGCCCCAGCATTTT
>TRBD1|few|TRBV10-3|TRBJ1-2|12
CAIRTGDYGYTF
TGTGCCATCAGGACAGGGGACTATGGCTACACCTTC
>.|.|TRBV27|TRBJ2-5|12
CASSWRGETQYF
TGTGCCAGCAGTTGGCGGGGAGAGACCCAGTACTTC
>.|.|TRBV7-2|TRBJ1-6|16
CASSLKPPVRDPPLHF
TGTGCCAGCAGCTTAAAGCCCCCTGTTCGAGATCCACCCCTCCACTTT
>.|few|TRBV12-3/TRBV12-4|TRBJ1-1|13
CASQDGGPTEAFF
TGTGCCAGTCAAGACGGGGGGCCTACTGAAGCTTTCTTT
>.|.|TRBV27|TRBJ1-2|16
CASSNAGTPEFYGYTF
TGTGCCAGCAGCAACGCTGGGACACCGGAATTTTATGGCTACACCTTC
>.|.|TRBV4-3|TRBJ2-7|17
CASSQEGFGTHSYEQYF
TGCGCCAGCAGCCAAGAGGGATTCGGGACGCATTCCTACGAGCAGTACTTC
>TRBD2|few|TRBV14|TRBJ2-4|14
CASSGTSGAYEQYF
TGTGCCAGCAGTGGGACTAGCGGGGCATATGAGCAGTACTTC
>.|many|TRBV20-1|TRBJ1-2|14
CSARDPRLDYGYTF
TGCAGTGCTAGGGACCCCCGATTGGACTATGGCTACACCTTC
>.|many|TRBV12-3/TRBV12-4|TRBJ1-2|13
CASTPGNRLGYTF
TGTGCCAGCACCCCTGGGAACAGGTTGGGCTACACCTTC
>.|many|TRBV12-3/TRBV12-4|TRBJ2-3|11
CASSHGDTQYF
TGTGCCAGCAGCCATGGGGATACGCAGTATTTT
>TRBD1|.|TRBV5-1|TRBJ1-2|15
CASKRTGPINYGYTF
TGCGCCAGCAAAAGGACAGGGCCCATAAACTATGGCTACACCTTC
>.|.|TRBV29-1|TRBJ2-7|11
CSVVRFYEQYF
TGCAGCGTTGTGCGGTTCTACGAGCAGTACTTC
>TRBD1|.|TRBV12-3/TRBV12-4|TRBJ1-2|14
CASRGGQGRDGYTF
TGTGCCAGCAGGGGGGGACAGGGACGCGATGGCTACACCTTC
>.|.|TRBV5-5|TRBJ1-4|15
CASSFQAVTNEKLFF
TGTGCCAGCAGCTTCCAAGCGGTCACTAATGAAAAACTGTTTTTT
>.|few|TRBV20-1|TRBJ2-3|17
CSARDFRGPHSTDTQYF
TGCAGTGCTAGAGATTTTCGGGGGCCCCATAGCACAGATACGCAGTATTTT